This T cell receptor beta chain is from a study of CD8 T cells in ankylosing spondylitis. The study, taken as a whole, reports: About 8 highly homologous variants made up a TCR beta motif that seemed to typify ankylosing spondylitis blood.

This clonotype was recorded at least ten times. No antigen is known for it. The length of the CDR3 is 12 residues. V was pared by 6 bases and J by 3 bases, with 2 bases of the junction left unmatched. CDR1 and CDR2 from the germline V gene are SGHVS and FQNEAQ. TCRdb processed the 5' RACE reads anew with MiXCR; each CDR3 protein has one entry. This sample yields about 220,000 distinct CDR3 sequences, of which about 7% are seen a single time; approximately 14% belongs to the top ten. The chain links TRBV7-8 to TRBJ2-7, with 7 bases lining up with TRBD1. The sample comprised blood, either unsorted or a sorted T cell fraction (not recorded which). The receptor was derived from a male donor with ankylosing spondylitis. The CDR3 sequence: CASRGTVYEQYF. The CDR3 region has the DNA TGTGCCAGCAGAGGGACAGTCTACGAGCAGTACTTC.